This paragraph reports one T cell receptor beta chain. The specificity of this receptor is unknown. No quality values exist for individual bases; no much larger clone is one base distant. V loses 4 bases at its end and J loses 3 bases; junction bases beyond the gene matches: 1. The CDR3, from cysteine to phenylalanine, totals 13 residues. Only CDR3 DNA remains: 39 bases, in frame from the first base. The germline V gene supplies CDR1 ENHRY and CDR2 SYGVKD. The donors belonged to the validation cohort of about 110 subjects, which was separate from the roughly 670-subject first cohort. Libraries were built with the immunoSEQ multiplex PCR assay. On the study's bioinformatics: A statistical classification framework was built to diagnose cytomegalovirus status from the catalog of TCR beta chain sequences. The source is immuneACCESS, and TCRdb retained only in-frame sequences with V and J called. Part of the clones is not carried over; for the studies checked, unresolved V genes explain less than half of this, and the remainder is unexplained. V and J calls and clone size follow that table, whereas D and trimming were derived from the DNA. Within this sample are about 140,000 clones, with approximately 86% of them counted one time only. Almost 8% of the sample is held by the ten biggest clonotypes.

The data belong to a study of cytomegalovirus exposure and HLA in healthy donors (dated by TCRdb to about 2017). Regarding the study in general: The 550 to 750 repertoires of the first cohort and the 110 or so validation repertoires were produced on the same platform, according to a later analysis. The aim of the study was to test whether cataloging public T cell receptors could identify signatures of past pathogen exposure. A separate validation cohort of 90 to 150 different subjects was used in addition to the approximately 610-subject first cohort. High-throughput TCR immunosequencing, statistical association of individual TCRs with disease status, and machine learning were combined to predict cytomegalovirus infection status.

Broader findings and caveats from the paper: A few of the identified cytomegalovirus-associated TCR beta chains were confirmed in vitro to be specific for cytomegalovirus antigens. While some public TCRs were present in many individuals, most TCR sequences turned up only very rarely across donors. The classifier was reported to diagnose cytomegalovirus status with high specificity and sensitivity in both the original and validation cohorts. It was suggested by the authors that the approach could potentially be generalized to other disease states and immunological phenotypes. A total of 150 or so TCR beta chains were listed by the study as associated with cytomegalovirus. The validation cohort had no HLA typing available for a later analysis, so co-occurrence within that cohort was assessed over all 120 or so repertoires. Subsequent analysis determined that TCRs grouped into clusters in the first cohort also showed a tendency toward co-occurrence across the 120 validation repertoires, and 85% to 95% of cluster scores exceeded 0.

Sequencing used PBMCs. This chain joins TRBV10-3 to TRBJ2-3, with 7 bases aligning to TRBD2. The clonotype comes from a young woman in good health and CMV-seropositive. CDR3 loop: CAISARETDTQYF. The sequenced DNA: TGTGCCATCAGTGCGCGGGAGACAGATACGCAGTATTTT.